The 25 T cell receptor beta chains listed next were all sequenced from one sample in a study of CD8+ T cells in alopecia areata. The treatment: oral pan-JAK inhibitor, 5-10 mg twice daily. Reverse transcription of extracted RNA yielded cDNA, which provided the sequencing template. The method was immunoSEQ multiplex PCR; TCRdb's version includes in-frame clones alone and lacks a portion of them. The table includes some 130,000 clones, around half detected once. Sample: CD8+ T cells sorted from blood, taken at week 4, from a patient treated with tofacitinib. These receptors were taken from a human donor with alopecia areata.

DNA of the CDR3: TGTGCCAGCAGCCAAGATTATGGGATTGAAGCTTTCTTT. Its protein product is CASSQDYGIEAFF. The V call is TRBV14, the J call TRBJ1-1; D ambiguous. The V end was cut by 0 bases, the J end by 7 bases, with 9 bases between. Germline lookup yields CDR1 SGHDN and CDR2 FVKESK. This CDR3 is built from 13 residues.

This clone was observed a handful of times. This rearrangement joins TRBV25-1 to TRBJ2-7, with D perhaps TRBD1 or TRBD2 (6 bases each). This CDR3 comprises 14 residues. CDR1 and CDR2 from the germline V gene are MGHDK and SYGVNS. Trimming removed 3 bases at V and 4 bases at J, with 13 bases between. The DNA for the CDR3 is TGTGCCAGCAGTGAGGGGGGACATTCTTACGAGCAGTACTTC. As protein: CASSEGGHSYEQYF.

This clone was recorded a few times. V and J are TRBV19 and TRBJ1-1; D not resolved. CDR1 and CDR2 (germline): LNHDA, SQIVND (reference sequence). V was cut by 0 bases and J by 5 bases, with 7 bases left in between. This CDR3 has 13 amino acids. CDR3 amino acids: CASSIDRQTEAFF. CDR3 sequence (DNA): TGTGCCAGTAGTATAGATCGTCAAACTGAAGCTTTCTTT. Based on the CDR3 plus reference TRBV19 and TRBJ1-1, the full variable domain is DGGITQSPKYLFRKEGQNVTLSCEQNLNHDAMYWYRQDPGQGLRLIYYSQIVNDFQKGDIAEGYSVSREKKESFPLTVTSAQKNPTAFYLCASSIDRQTEAFFGQGTRLTVV.

The J gene is TRBJ1-6, the V gene TRBV25-1, with TRBD1 matching over 8 bases. Germline CDR1 and CDR2: MGHDK and SYGVNS. J lost 18 bases, V lost 4 bases, and 2 bases had no gene match. This CDR3 contains 10 residues. DNA of the CDR3: TGTGCCAGCAGTGGGACAGGGACCCACTTT. Encoded protein: CASSGTGTHF.

V usage is TRBV27 and J usage is TRBJ2-1, with 11 bases matching TRBD2. This CDR3 is 17 amino acids long. In germline, CDR1 is MNHEY, CDR2 SMNVEV (reference sequence). V was clipped by 7 bases and J by 2 bases; unmatched bases: 10. The CDR3 DNA sequence: TGTGCCAGCACCAACTCAGAGGGACTAGCGGCCTACAATGAGCAGTTCTTC. Its translation is CASTNSEGLAAYNEQFF.

This clone was detected ten times or more. This sequence joins TRBV12-5 and TRBJ2-7; a possible D gene is TRBD1 (6 bases). Trimming stripped 3 bases from V and 5 bases from J, with 14 bases between. Germline CDR1 LGHNT, CDR2 FRNRAP. This CDR3 region has 14 residues. CDR3 loop: CASGFLGAANEQYF. The CDR3 DNA reads as TGTGCTAGTGGTTTTTTGGGGGCGGCAAACGAGCAGTACTTC. Complete variable domain (other parts from reference TRBV12-5 and TRBJ2-7): DARVTQTPRHKVTEMGQEVTMRCQPILGHNTVFWYRQTMMQGLELLAYFRNRAPLDDSGMPKDRFSAEMPDATLATLKIQPSEPRDSAVYFCASGFLGAANEQYFGPGTRLTVT.

The chain links TRBV7-9 to TRBJ2-2; 7 bases fit TRBD1. The V segment lost 5 bases and the J segment 3 bases; nucleotides outside the gene matches: 9. This CDR3 has 16 residues. Germline CDR1 and CDR2: SEHNR and FQNEAQ (reference sequence). CDR3 nucleotide sequence: TGTGCCAGCAGCCGATGGGACAGCCTGGACACCGGGGAGCTGTTTTTT. Translating it yields CASSRWDSLDTGELFF.

The rearrangement joins TRBV23-1 to TRBJ1-2; no clear D. TRBV23-1 is labeled an ORF, and its function is uncertain. The CDR3 consists of 14 residues. V was pared by 3 bases and J by 3 bases, with 11 bases between. The DNA of the CDR3 is TGCGCCAGCAGTCAGACCCGGACGGACTATGGCTACACCTTC. Translation: CASSQTRTDYGYTF.

The J gene is TRBJ1-3, the V gene TRBV6-5, with D possibly TRBD1 on 5 matching bases. This CDR3 spans 15 amino acids. Trimming left V 0 bases short and J 3 bases short, with 9 bases between. Germline V gene data show CDR1 as MNHEY and CDR2 as SVGAGI. CDR3 nucleotides: TGTGCCAGCAGTTACTCAGAGGGGCTTGGAAACACCATATATTTT. Amino acids: CASSYSEGLGNTIYF.

The V gene is TRBV30, the J gene TRBJ1-1; no definite D call. Trimming shortened V by 3 bases and J by 0 bases, and 11 bases separated the two germline ends. From germline, CDR1 is GTSNPN and CDR2 SVGIG (reference sequence). The CDR3 has 14 amino acids. In DNA, the CDR3 is TGTGCCTGGAGCGAAGACGGATTGAACACTGAAGCTTTCTTT. It translates to CAWSEDGLNTEAFF.

This chain links TRBV2 with TRBJ2-1, with TRBD2 as a possible D gene (7 bases). The CDR3 is 17 amino acids. CDR1 is SNHLY, CDR2 FYNNEI, per germline. V was clipped by 0 bases and J by 8 bases, with 20 bases between them. CDR3 region: CASSEALRGRVHDEQFF. CDR3 DNA sequence: TGTGCCAGCAGTGAAGCCCTGCGGGGGCGGGTACATGATGAGCAGTTCTTC. Variable domain in full (rest from reference TRBV2 and TRBJ2-1): EPEVTQTPSHQVTQMGQEVILRCVPISNHLYFYWYRQILGQKVEFLVSFYNNEISEKSEIFDDQFSVERPDGSNFTLKIRSTKLEDSAMYFCASSEALRGRVHDEQFFGPGTRLTVL.

This clone was detected only once. The chain carries TRBV6-5 and TRBJ2-5, with D perhaps TRBD2 (6 bases). The CDR3 totals 14 residues. Between the trimmed V and J ends, which lost 4 bases and 4 bases, there was a span of 13 bases. Germline-derived CDR1 and CDR2 are MNHEY and SVGAGI. CDR3 in DNA: TGTGCCAGCAGTTTCACCGCGGGGCCAGAGACCCAGTACTTC. Residues: CASSFTAGPETQYF.

This clone came up a few times. The CDR3 spells CATSRDGPDRATEAFF. Written as DNA, the CDR3 is TGTGCCACCAGCAGAGACGGCCCGGACAGGGCCACTGAAGCTTTCTTT. This sequence joins TRBV15 and TRBJ1-1; 8 bases are shared with TRBD1. Germline CDR1 LNHNV, CDR2 YYDKDF (reference sequence). The CDR3 is 16 amino acids. With V trimmed by 0 bases and J by 4 bases, 7 bases remained unmatched.

CDR3 region: CASSKTGDGYEQYF. The DNA for the CDR3 is TGTGCCAGCAGCAAGACAGGGGATGGATACGAGCAGTACTTC. V usage is TRBV25-1 and J usage is TRBJ2-7; TRBD1 aligns across 8 bases. The V segment lost 6 bases and the J segment 4 bases; nucleotides outside the gene matches: 8. CDR3 length: 14 amino acids. CDR1 is MGHDK and CDR2 is SYGVNS in the germline V gene.

This sequence joins TRBV5-6 and TRBJ1-1; 10 bases fit TRBD1. V shed 4 bases and J 0 bases; nucleotides not matched to a gene: 3. The length of the CDR3 is 15 residues. From germline, CDR1 is SGHDT and CDR2 YYEEEE. CDR3 protein: CASSAGTGVNTEAFF. The CDR3 DNA sequence: TGTGCCAGCAGCGCGGGGACAGGGGTGAACACTGAAGCTTTCTTT.

This clone was seen a single time. The J gene is TRBJ1-2, the V gene TRBV5-6, with a tentative D call TRBD1 (5 bases). CDR3 length: 16 residues. CDR1 is SGHDT, CDR2 YYEEEE, per germline. With 6 bases removed from V and 5 bases from J, the gap between germline ends came to 23 bases. Written as DNA, the CDR3 is TGTGCCAGCACGCAGACAGCCAGGATGCCAGGATATGGCTACACCTTC. It yields the protein CASTQTARMPGYGYTF.

This clone was seen only once. The chain has TRBV30 and TRBJ1-2; 7 bases map to TRBD1. The CDR3 covers 12 residues. Germline trimming cut 7 bases from V and 8 bases from J; bases unmatched to any gene: 10. CDR1 and CDR2 from the germline V gene are GTSNPN and SVGIG (reference sequence). CDR3 sequence reads: CALEGGSHGYTF. The CDR3 coding sequence is TGTGCCTTAGAAGGGGGCTCGCACGGCTACACCTTC. The full variable domain, with the rest looked up from reference TRBV30 and TRBJ1-2, is SQTIHQWPATLVQPVGSPLSLECTVEGTSNPNLYWYRQAAGRGLQLLFYSVGIGQISSEVPQNLSASRPQDRQFILSSKKLLLSDSGFYLCALEGGSHGYTFGSGTRLTVV.

This clone was counted only a few times. The rearrangement links TRBV29-1 to TRBJ2-1; possible D gene TRBD1, 6 bases. Per germline, CDR1 SQVTM and CDR2 ANQGSEA. The CDR3 length is 14 residues. Trimming cost V 4 bases and J 7 bases, with 17 bases left between them. Here the CDR3 DNA reads TGCAGCGTTGTTTTAGTCACAGGGTGGAATGAGCAGTTCTTC. This encodes CSVVLVTGWNEQFF.

The V gene is TRBV7-9, the J gene TRBJ2-1; 8 bases are shared with TRBD1. The germline V gene encodes CDR1 SEHNR and CDR2 FQNEAQ (reference sequence). Trimming took 3 bases from V and 2 from J; bases not matched to a gene: 3. The CDR3 runs to 15 residues. CDR3 sequence (DNA): TGTGCCAGCAGCTTCCCGACAGGGGCCTACAATGAGCAGTTCTTC. Amino acids: CASSFPTGAYNEQFF.

The chain has TRBV29-1 and TRBJ2-7, with 7 nucleotides matching TRBD1. The germline gives CDR1 SQVTM, CDR2 ANQGSEA. CDR3 size: 14 residues. V lost 4 bases and J lost 2; bases outside the gene matches: 8. The CDR3 DNA sequence: TGCAGCGTTGTAAACCGGGACAGCACCTACGAGCAGTACTTC. Amino acid sequence: CSVVNRDSTYEQYF.

This clone was picked up one time. This chain connects TRBV30 to TRBJ2-2; either TRBD1 or TRBD2 may fit D (6 bases each). The CDR3 is 14 residues long. V was pared by 3 bases and J by 5 bases, with 13 bases between. Looked up from germline, CDR1 is GTSNPN and CDR2 is SVGIG (reference sequence). The CDR3 spells CAWRTGAGTGELFF. DNA of the CDR3: TGTGCCTGGAGGACGGGGGCCGGAACCGGGGAGCTGTTTTTT.

This rearrangement joins TRBV6-5 to TRBJ2-1; TRBD2 aligns across 10 bases. Trimming cost V 6 bases and J 4 bases; bases outside gene matches: 6. Germline CDR1 is MNHEY and CDR2 is SVGAGI. This CDR3 has 15 amino acids. The CDR3 here is CASRRTSGAYNEQFF. In DNA form, the CDR3 reads TGTGCCAGCAGAAGGACTAGCGGAGCATACAATGAGCAGTTCTTC.

The V gene is TRBV4-1, the J gene TRBJ2-3; D is unclear. CDR3 length: 13 amino acids. The germline gives CDR1 MGHRA, CDR2 YSYEKL. Trimming removed 1 base from V and 4 bases from J, with 6 bases in between. The CDR3 sequence: CASSQVFSDTQYF. CDR3 DNA: TGCGCCAGCAGCCAAGTCTTTTCAGATACGCAGTATTTT.

The CDR3 spells CASSPRDSSYEQYF. CDR3 nucleotides: TGTGCCAGCAGCCCCCGGGACAGCTCCTACGAGCAGTACTTC. J is TRBJ2-7 and V is TRBV7-9; 7 nucleotides match TRBD1. CDR3 size: 14 residues. V dropped 5 bases and J dropped 0; count of bases not matched to a gene: 4. Germline assignment: CDR1 SEHNR and CDR2 FQNEAQ (reference sequence).

The chain employs TRBV15 and TRBJ2-1; D remains unclear. Trimming took 1 base from V and 4 from J, leaving 5 bases between them. Germline loops: CDR1 LNHNV, CDR2 YYDKDF (reference sequence). CDR3 length: 13 residues. DNA for the CDR3: TGTGCCACCAGCAGAGCCGAGTACAATGAGCAGTTCTTC. It specifies CATSRAEYNEQFF.